The next 27 T cell receptor beta chains were all read from a single sample in a study of early T cells in non-severe SARS-CoV-2 infection. TCRdb re-called the 5' RACE reads with MiXCR, one entry per CDR3 protein. The data show some 80,000 distinct CDR3 sequences, about 10% seen once. The input for sequencing was whole blood, taken at baseline. The receptors here all came from an adult who was a healthcare worker with PCR-confirmed SARS-CoV-2 infection or an uninfected control (not recorded which).

The chain has TRBV11-2 and TRBJ2-1; 9 nucleotides line up with TRBD2. This CDR3 is 16 amino acids long. Germline trimming cut 2 bases from V and 7 bases from J; bases unmatched to any gene: 9. CDR1 and CDR2 (germline): SGHAT, FQNNGV. The CDR3 DNA sequence: TGTGCCAGCAGCTTATATAGAGCGGGAGGAGTGAATGAGCAGTTCTTC. Its protein is CASSLYRAGGVNEQFF.

This clonotype was counted between two and nine times. The chain is built from TRBV30 and TRBJ1-1; D is uncertain. V shed 4 bases and J shed 5 bases, with 14 bases lying between them. Germline CDR1 GTSNPN, CDR2 SVGIG (reference sequence). This CDR3 has 13 amino acids. CDR3 coding DNA: TGTGCCTGGAAATGGCCGCGGGGAACTGAAGCTTTCTTT. This codes for CAWKWPRGTEAFF.

This clonotype was counted many times. The V call is TRBV2, the J call TRBJ2-2; D not resolved. The CDR3 sequence is 14 residues long. CDR1 SNHLY and CDR2 FYNNEI come from the germline V gene. Deletions cut 8 bases from V and 4 bases from J, with 14 bases between. Here the CDR3 reads CASEYHRRTGELFF. As DNA, the CDR3 is TGTGCCAGCGAATACCACAGACGCACCGGGGAGCTGTTTTTT.

This CDR3 reads CASGGEQFF. The CDR3 nucleotides read TGTGCCAGCGGCGGGGAGCAGTTCTTC. The gene calls are TRBV7-8 and TRBJ2-1; a weak D match, TRBD2 (5 bases). The germline gives CDR1 SGHVS, CDR2 FQNEAQ. V was clipped by 8 bases and J by 10 bases, with 6 bases between them. The CDR3 extends over 9 amino acids.

This clonotype was seen at least ten times. This chain connects TRBV24-1 to TRBJ1-1, with a possible D match to TRBD1 (6 bases). From germline, CDR1 is KGHDR and CDR2 SFDVKD. The CDR3 is 13 residues long. V gave up 4 bases and J gave up 5 bases, with 10 bases separating them. This chain's CDR3 is CATSDYTGTEAFF. The DNA of the CDR3 is TGTGCCACCAGTGACTATACAGGGACTGAAGCTTTCTTT.

The table lists this clonotype with many counts. This chain joins TRBV20-1 and TRBJ2-2; D is tentatively TRBD1 or TRBD2 (5 bases each). The V and J ends lost 3 bases and 5 bases respectively, with 13 bases between them. The CDR3 extends over 14 amino acids. Germline loops: CDR1 DFQATT, CDR2 SNEGSKA (reference sequence). This chain's CDR3 is CSASRGDGTGELFF. Written as DNA, the CDR3 is TGCAGTGCTAGCCGAGGGGATGGGACCGGGGAGCTGTTTTTT.

This sequence joins TRBV25-1 and TRBJ2-5; maybe TRBD1 (5 bases). CDR1 is MGHDK, CDR2 SYGVNS, per germline. The CDR3 loop spans 13 amino acids. V lost 6 bases and J 2 bases, leaving 10 bases between the germline ends. CDR3 sequence reads: CASRQGAQETQYF. The CDR3 nucleotides read TGTGCCAGCAGGCAGGGCGCACAAGAGACCCAGTACTTC.

This clonotype was counted a few times. The chain carries TRBV27 and TRBJ2-1; 10 positions agree with TRBD2. CDR1 is MNHEY, CDR2 SMNVEV, per germline (reference sequence). V shed 7 bases and J 3 bases; nucleotides not matched to a gene: 6. The CDR3 is made up of 15 amino acids. The CDR3 nucleotides read TGTGCCAGCACTTCCTCTAGCGGGAGCTACAATGAGCAGTTCTTC. This gives the protein CASTSSSGSYNEQFF.

This clonotype was seen more than once but under ten times. The gene calls are TRBV5-1 and TRBJ2-7, with D hard to call. The germline CDR1 and CDR2 sequences are SGHRS and YFSETQ. V gave up 5 bases and J gave up 0 bases, with 9 bases separating them. This CDR3 comprises 13 residues. CDR3 sequence (DNA): TGCGCCAGCAGAGACCCTTTCTCCTACGAGCAGTACTTC. This sequence encodes CASRDPFSYEQYF.

Ten or more counts support this clonotype. The chain recombines TRBV7-2 with TRBJ2-6; D possibly corresponds to TRBD2 (6 bases). Germline V gives CDR1 SGHTA, CDR2 FQGNSA. V was clipped by 2 bases and J by 2 bases, with 10 bases between them. This CDR3 spans 16 amino acids. CDR3 coding DNA: TGTGCCAGCAGCTTAACCGGCGGGGCTGGGGCCAACGTCCTGACTTTC. This sequence encodes CASSLTGGAGANVLTF.

This chain connects TRBV14 to TRBJ2-7, with 7 nucleotides matching TRBD1. Per germline, CDR1 SGHDN and CDR2 FVKESK. The CDR3 runs to 14 residues. Trimming removed 4 bases from V and 4 bases from J; junction bases left unmatched: 7. The CDR3 protein is CASSRRGRLYEQYF. The CDR3 DNA sequence: TGTGCCAGCAGCCGAAGGGGGCGGCTATACGAGCAGTACTTC.

This clonotype was found many times. The rearrangement uses TRBV10-3 and TRBJ2-1; D is undetermined. CDR3 length equals 13 residues. Germline values: CDR1 ENHRY, CDR2 SYGVKD. Trimming shortened V by 2 bases and J by 3 bases, and 5 bases separated the two germline ends. The chain's CDR3 is CAISEGNYNEQFF. For the CDR3, the DNA is TGTGCCATCAGTGAGGGCAACTACAATGAGCAGTTCTTC.

This clonotype was found many times. The chain links TRBV18 to TRBJ1-1; D uncertain. V lost 3 bases to trimming and J lost 0 bases, with 8 bases between them. Germline-derived CDR1 and CDR2 are KGHSH and LQKENI. The CDR3 is 14 residues long. Here the CDR3 reads CASSPYQMNTEAFF. The CDR3 DNA reads TGTGCCAGCTCACCCTATCAAATGAACACTGAAGCTTTCTTT. Supplemented by reference TRBV18 and TRBJ1-1, the full variable domain reads NAGVMQNPRHLVRRRGQEARLRCSPMKGHSHVYWYRQLPEEGLKFMVYLQKENIIDESGMPKERFSAEFPKEGPSILRIQQVVRGDSAAYFCASSPYQMNTEAFFGQGTRLTVV.

The rearrangement uses TRBV20-1 and TRBJ2-5; possible D gene TRBD2, 5 bases. Germline V CDR1 and CDR2: DFQATT, SNEGSKA (reference sequence). The V and J ends lost 0 bases and 4 bases respectively, with 12 bases between them. This CDR3 region has 14 residues. In DNA form, the CDR3 reads TGCAGTGCTAGAGATGCGGCTAGCAGAGAGACCCAGTACTTC. It is translated as CSARDAASRETQYF.

The genes are TRBV7-2 and TRBJ2-1, with TRBD2 matching 8 bases. Trimming cost V 2 bases and J 0 bases; bases outside gene matches: 15. The CDR3 runs 20 residues. Germline V gene lookup returns CDR1 SGHTA and CDR2 FQGNSA. CDR3 protein: CASSLFGASGQRSSYNEQFF. CDR3 nucleotides: TGTGCCAGCAGCTTATTTGGCGCTAGCGGGCAACGGAGCTCCTACAATGAGCAGTTCTTC.

This chain links TRBV12-3 or TRBV12-4 with TRBJ1-4; tentative D call: TRBD1 (5 bases). This CDR3 has 13 amino acids. V was pared by 6 bases and J by 8 bases, with 13 bases between. The CDR3 spells CASSLAGIEKLFF. The CDR3 nucleotides are TGTGCCAGCAGCCTCGCAGGGATCGAAAAACTGTTTTTT.

In its sample, this clonotype was seen a few times. The chain links TRBV14 to TRBJ2-7, with D possibly called TRBD1 or TRBD2 (6 bases each). CDR1 and CDR2 from the germline V gene are SGHDN and FVKESK. CDR3 length: 14 amino acids. Trimming removed 2 bases from V and 7 bases from J, with 15 bases in between. The CDR3 here is CASSQPGEEKEQYF. In DNA, the CDR3 is TGTGCCAGCAGCCAACCAGGGGAGGAAAAAGAGCAGTACTTC.

The chain carries TRBV5-1 and TRBJ2-7, with 11 bases aligning to TRBD1. The germline V gene has CDR1 SGHRS and CDR2 YFSETQ. This CDR3 comprises 15 residues. The ends lost 4 bases at V and 2 bases at J; junction bases unmatched: 5. The chain's CDR3 is CASSDGTGGPYEQYF. The CDR3 nucleotides are TGCGCCAGCAGCGACGGGACAGGGGGTCCCTACGAGCAGTACTTC. Drawing the rest from reference TRBV5-1 and TRBJ2-7, the complete variable domain is KAGVTQTPRYLIKTRGQQVTLSCSPISGHRSVSWYQQTPGQGLQFLFEYFSETQRNKGNFPGRFSGRQFSNSRSEMNVSTLELGDSALYLCASSDGTGGPYEQYFGPGTRLTVT.

The rearrangement uses TRBV12-3 or TRBV12-4 and TRBJ2-1; TRBD2 matches at 10 bases. The CDR3 contains 15 residues. With 3 bases clipped from V and 8 bases from J, the junction kept 7 bases outside the gene matches. The CDR3 reads CASSFLLAGRDEQFF. CDR3 DNA sequence: TGTGCCAGCAGTTTCTTACTAGCGGGACGAGATGAGCAGTTCTTC.

The chain joins TRBV11-2 to TRBJ2-7, with 8 positions matching TRBD1. Trimming at V came to 1 base and at J to 1 base, leaving 12 bases not matched to a gene. Germline-derived CDR1 and CDR2 are SGHAT and FQNNGV. CDR3 size: 18 residues. CDR3 loop: CASSLVPARQGPSYEQYF. CDR3 in DNA: TGTGCCAGCAGCTTAGTTCCGGCCCGACAGGGGCCTTCCTACGAGCAGTACTTC. Full variable domain (rest looked up from reference TRBV11-2 and TRBJ2-7): EAGVAQSPRYKIIEKRQSVAFWCNPISGHATLYWYQQILGQGPKLLIQFQNNGVVDDSQLPKDRFSAERLKGVDSTLKIQPAKLEDSAVYLCASSLVPARQGPSYEQYFGPGTRLTVT.

This clonotype was counted many times. Written as DNA, the CDR3 is TGTGCCGTGACTAGCGGAAAAGAGACCCAGTACTTC. Its protein product is CAVTSGKETQYF. The chain couples TRBV15 to TRBJ2-5; TRBD2 matches at 9 bases. With V trimmed by 11 bases and J by 3 bases, 4 bases remained unmatched. The CDR3 is 12 amino acids. Looked up from germline, CDR1 is LNHNV and CDR2 is YYDKDF (reference sequence).

This clonotype was seen more than once but under ten times. The rearrangement joins TRBV15 to TRBJ2-7; TRBD1 agrees at 7 bases. Losses at the gene ends were 4 bases for V and 2 bases for J; bases not matched to a gene: 11. This CDR3 has 16 amino acids. Germline CDR1 LNHNV, CDR2 YYDKDF (reference sequence). CDR3 nucleotides: TGTGCCACCAGCAAAAACAGGGGAGTAGGAACCTACGAGCAGTACTTC. The encoded protein is CATSKNRGVGTYEQYF.

The sample holds a few counts of this clonotype. The chain is built from TRBV28 and TRBJ2-7; D possibly corresponds to TRBD2 (5 bases). The germline gives CDR1 MDHEN, CDR2 SYDVKM. V lost 5 bases, J lost 1 base, and 21 bases lay in between. CDR3 size: 17 residues. CDR3 loop: CASSRPRGQRRSYEQYF. CDR3 in DNA: TGTGCCAGCAGTCGGCCCCGTGGCCAGCGGAGATCCTACGAGCAGTACTTC. Full variable domain (missing parts from reference TRBV28 and TRBJ2-7): DVKVTQSSRYLVKRTGEKVFLECVQDMDHENMFWYRQDPGLGLRLIYFSYDVKMKEKGDIPEGYSVSREKKERFSLILESASTNQTSMYLCASSRPRGQRRSYEQYFGPGTRLTVT.

On this clonotype itself: Mismatch with germline at one junction end may stem from a read error. The J gene is TRBJ1-1, the V gene TRBV18, with no clear D. This CDR3 region has 14 residues. Germline V gene lookup returns CDR1 KGHSH and CDR2 LQKENI. The CDR3 DNA is TGTGCCAGCTCACCACCGAACGCGCGTACTGAAGTTTTCTTT. Its translation is CASSPPNARTEVFF.

V is TRBV5-1 and J is TRBJ2-1; 13 positions match TRBD2. CDR1 and CDR2 (germline): SGHRS, YFSETQ. V lost 7 bases and J lost 6; bases outside the gene matches: 7. The CDR3 sequence is 15 residues long. CDR3 region: CASYRGTSGANEQFF. In DNA, the CDR3 is TGCGCCAGCTACCGAGGGACTAGCGGGGCCAATGAGCAGTTCTTC.

This chain joins TRBV14 and TRBJ2-2; 8 nucleotides match TRBD1. The CDR3 is made up of 16 amino acids. The junction had 8 bases not matched to a gene; V was cut back by 4 bases and J by 4 bases. Per the germline V gene, CDR1 is SGHDN and CDR2 is FVKESK. CDR3 DNA sequence: TGTGCCAGCAGCCGCACCCGGACAGGGAGCACCGGGGAGCTGTTTTTT. Residues: CASSRTRTGSTGELFF.

This clonotype was seen only a few times. V usage is TRBV7-9 and J usage is TRBJ1-6; 10 bases line up with TRBD1. CDR1 SEHNR and CDR2 FQNEAQ come from the germline V gene (reference sequence). With 1 base clipped from V and 7 bases from J, the junction kept 1 base outside the gene matches. CDR3 length equals 15 residues. The CDR3 DNA reads TGTGCCAGCAGCTTAGTGGACAGGGGGAATTCACCCCTCCACTTT. It encodes CASSLVDRGNSPLHF.